One and the same sample provided the 23 T cell receptor beta chains below, sequenced in a study of cytomegalovirus exposure and HLA in healthy donors. This table comes from immunoSEQ multiplex PCR, and its TCRdb copy is limited to in-frame clones, with some not included. Of approximately 150,000 clones listed, around nine tenths are singletons. Material: PBMCs. All receptors derive from a young man in good health and CMV-seropositive.

The chain joins TRBV12-5 to TRBJ2-7; 10 positions match TRBD1. The V segment lost 2 bases and the J segment 1 base; nucleotides outside the gene matches: 8. Germline CDR1 reads LGHNT; CDR2 reads FRNRAP. This CDR3 has 17 amino acids. The CDR3 spells CASGLITGTGVSYEQYF. CDR3 nucleotides: TGTGCTAGTGGTTTGATTACCGGGACAGGGGTATCCTACGAGCAGTACTTC.

V and J are TRBV29-1 and TRBJ2-2; 7 bases are a match to TRBD1. The CDR3 is made up of 15 amino acids. Germline V gene lookup returns CDR1 SQVTM and CDR2 ANQGSEA. V lost 4 bases and J lost 6; bases outside the gene matches: 11. The CDR3 region has the DNA TGCAGCGTTGGGCCTCAACAGGGGTTCCCCGGGGAGCTGTTTTTT. The encoded protein is CSVGPQQGFPGELFF.

The chain recombines TRBV11-2 with TRBJ1-2; the D is unclear. The CDR3 loop spans 13 amino acids. The V end was cut by 2 bases, the J end by 5 bases, with 9 bases between. CDR1 SGHAT and CDR2 FQNNGV come from the germline V gene. The CDR3: CASSLTVLYGYTF. CDR3 DNA sequence: TGTGCCAGCAGCTTAACGGTGCTATATGGCTACACCTTC.

The chain joins TRBV7-3 to TRBJ2-7; TRBD2 matches at 11 bases. This CDR3 has 16 residues. Germline V CDR1 and CDR2: SGHTA, FQGTGA. V lost 3 bases to trimming and J lost 5 bases; unmatched junction nucleotides: 9. The DNA of the CDR3 is TGTGCCAGCAGCTTGTCTCTAGCGGGAGGTTCCCACGAGCAGTACTTC. Encoded protein: CASSLSLAGGSHEQYF.

This chain joins TRBV18 and TRBJ2-4, with D tentatively TRBD2 (7 bases). The CDR3 spans 18 residues. Germline-derived CDR1 and CDR2 are KGHSH and LQKENI. V was trimmed by 2 bases and J by 1 base, leaving 18 bases between them. CDR3 sequence: CASSPRILGGDAKNIQYF. Here the CDR3 DNA reads TGTGCCAGCTCACCAAGGATCCTAGGGGGGGACGCCAAAAACATTCAGTACTTC.

The chain couples TRBV5-6 to TRBJ1-6; 7 bases align to TRBD1. Trimming removed 0 bases from V and 4 bases from J; junction bases left unmatched: 1. Germline lookup yields CDR1 SGHDT and CDR2 YYEEEE. The CDR3 sequence is 15 residues long. The CDR3 coding sequence is TGTGCCAGCAGCTTGGTGACAGGGTATAATTCACCCCTCCACTTT. This translates into CASSLVTGYNSPLHF. Variable domain in full (rest from reference TRBV5-6 and TRBJ1-6): DAGVTQSPTHLIKTRGQQVTLRCSPKSGHDTVSWYQQALGQGPQFIFQYYEEEERQRGNFPDRFSGHQFPNYSSELNVNALLLGDSALYLCASSLVTGYNSPLHFGNGTRLTVT.

This sequence joins TRBV5-1 and TRBJ2-7; D might be TRBD2 (5 bases). This CDR3 is 14 amino acids long. V gave up 0 bases and J gave up 0 bases, with 7 bases separating them. From germline, CDR1 is SGHRS and CDR2 YFSETQ. The CDR3 protein is CASSLEGSSYEQYF. The CDR3 region has the DNA TGCGCCAGCAGCTTGGAAGGGAGCTCCTACGAGCAGTACTTC.

The chain joins TRBV9 to TRBJ1-1; possible D gene TRBD1, 5 bases. Germline CDR1 reads SGDLS; CDR2 reads YYNGEE. CDR3 length equals 14 residues. V lost 0 bases and J 11 bases, leaving 17 bases between the germline ends. This CDR3 reads CASSVGAAQGSAFF. CDR3 sequence (DNA): TGTGCCAGCAGCGTAGGGGCGGCCCAGGGTTCCGCTTTCTTT.

The gene calls are TRBV7-8 and TRBJ1-4, with 8 positions matching TRBD1. This CDR3 spans 15 amino acids. Germline V gene data show CDR1 as SGHVS and CDR2 as FQNEAQ. Trimming removed 4 bases from V and 4 bases from J; junction bases left unmatched: 5. In DNA, the CDR3 is TGTGCCAGCAGCTCCAAACAGGGGGTTAATGAAAAACTGTTTTTT. Its translation is CASSSKQGVNEKLFF.

The chain couples TRBV6-4 to TRBJ2-1; a possible D gene is TRBD2 (6 bases). The germline gives CDR1 MRHNA, CDR2 SNTAGT. CDR3 length: 13 residues. V lost 5 bases and J 7 bases, leaving 12 bases between the germline ends. Here the CDR3 DNA reads TGTGCCAGCAGTTTGACGCGGGGAAATGAGCAGTTCTTC. The encoded protein is CASSLTRGNEQFF.

This chain links TRBV2 with TRBJ2-7, with a possible D match to TRBD1 (5 bases). This CDR3 contains 13 residues. Trimming took off 6 bases at V and 2 bases at J, with 11 bases between the two ends. Germline CDR1 reads SNHLY; CDR2 reads FYNNEI. CDR3 amino acids: CASRERQTYEQYF. CDR3 DNA: TGTGCCAGCAGGGAAAGACAGACCTACGAGCAGTACTTC.

V usage is TRBV29-1 and J usage is TRBJ2-1; D is perhaps TRBD1 (6 bases). V shed 6 bases and J shed 3 bases, with 18 bases lying between them. CDR1 and CDR2 from the germline V gene are SQVTM and ANQGSEA. The CDR3 loop spans 15 amino acids. This chain's CDR3 is CSVKGGLYYYNEQFF. CDR3 DNA: TGCAGCGTCAAAGGGGGTCTATACTACTACAATGAGCAGTTCTTC.

The genes are TRBV5-4 and TRBJ2-3, with TRBD2 matching 8 bases. This CDR3 region has 14 residues. Unmatched junction bases numbered 5, after V lost 5 bases and J lost 3 bases. Germline V lookup: CDR1 SGHNT, CDR2 YYREEE (reference sequence). The DNA for the CDR3 is TGTGCCAGCAGGGTTAGCGGGACTACAGATACGCAGTATTTT. Translating it yields CASRVSGTTDTQYF.

This rearrangement joins TRBV11-3 to TRBJ2-5; possibly TRBD2 for D (5 bases). Germline lookup yields CDR1 SGHNT and CDR2 YENEEA. The V gene lost 0 bases and the J gene lost 4 bases, with 15 bases spanning the gap. The length of the CDR3 is 16 residues. The CDR3 loop reads CASSLDERVGLETQYF. The CDR3 DNA reads TGTGCCAGCAGCTTAGATGAGAGGGTGGGCTTAGAGACCCAGTACTTC.

The rearrangement joins TRBV19 to TRBJ1-5; 7 bases align to TRBD1. V lost 2 bases, J lost 6 bases, and 10 bases stayed unmatched. The CDR3 runs 16 residues. Germline V gives CDR1 LNHDA, CDR2 SQIVND (reference sequence). CDR3 protein: CASSIQGVGGGQPQHF. The CDR3 region has the DNA TGTGCCAGTAGTATACAGGGGGTGGGGGGCGGTCAGCCCCAGCATTTT.

The J gene is TRBJ2-1, the V gene TRBV10-2, with 8 positions matching TRBD2. V dropped 3 bases and J dropped 5; count of bases not matched to a gene: 9. The germline CDR1 and CDR2 sequences are WSHSY and SAAADI. CDR3 size: 16 residues. The CDR3 DNA follows: TGCGCCAGCAGTGACCTCAGCGGGAGAAGGGACAATGAGCAGTTCTTC. Amino acids: CASSDLSGRRDNEQFF.

The rearrangement joins TRBV2 to TRBJ2-3; a weak D match, TRBD2 (5 bases). V was clipped by 4 bases and J by 0 bases, with 11 bases between them. This CDR3 contains 15 residues. Germline assignment: CDR1 SNHLY and CDR2 FYNNEI. For the CDR3, the DNA is TGTGCCAGCAGTGTGCGGACTCTTAGCACAGATACGCAGTATTTT. It is translated as CASSVRTLSTDTQYF.

This clone was seen just once. This chain connects TRBV7-8 to TRBJ2-1; TRBD2 might be the D (5 bases). V dropped 4 bases and J dropped 9 bases, with 19 bases sitting between them. In germline, CDR1 is SGHVS, CDR2 FQNEAQ. This CDR3 region has 15 residues. CDR3 bases: TGTGCCAGCAGCTCGGACGGGATGCAGGCAGGTGAGCAGTTCTTC. Protein product: CASSSDGMQAGEQFF.

The chain employs TRBV6-5 and TRBJ2-6; D unclear. Germline values: CDR1 MNHEY, CDR2 SVGAGI. Trimming took off 6 bases at V and 0 bases at J, with 9 bases between the two ends. The CDR3 sequence is 15 residues long. DNA for the CDR3: TGTGCCAGCAGGCAAAGTAGCTCTGGGGCCAACGTCCTGACTTTC. Translating it yields CASRQSSSGANVLTF.

The V gene is TRBV28, the J gene TRBJ1-4, with D uncertain. The germline V gene has CDR1 MDHEN and CDR2 SYDVKM. V was clipped by 3 bases and J by 4 bases, with 12 bases between them. This CDR3 spans 15 amino acids. DNA for the CDR3: TGTGCCAGCAGTTTCCACGGAAGAGGTAATGAAAAACTGTTTTTT. Translating gives CASSFHGRGNEKLFF.

The rearrangement links TRBV15 to TRBJ2-1; TRBD2 matches 7 bases. The CDR3 has 15 residues. The ends lost 0 bases at V and 4 bases at J; junction bases unmatched: 3. Germline CDR1 reads LNHNV; CDR2 reads YYDKDF (reference sequence). The CDR3 here is CATSRDGGGYNEQFF. As DNA, the CDR3 is TGTGCCACCAGCAGAGATGGCGGGGGTTACAATGAGCAGTTCTTC. Using reference TRBV15 and TRBJ2-1 for the parts outside the CDR3, the full variable domain is DAMVIQNPRYQVTQFGKPVTLSCSQTLNHNVMYWYQQKSSQAPKLLFHYYDKDFNNEADTPDNFQSRRPNTSFCFLDIRSPGLGDTAMYLCATSRDGGGYNEQFFGPGTRLTVL.

The chain joins TRBV5-5 to TRBJ2-7, with TRBD1 matching over 8 bases. This CDR3 contains 12 residues. CDR1 SGHKS and CDR2 YYEKEE come from the germline V gene (reference sequence). V dropped 4 bases and J dropped 6; count of bases not matched to a gene: 3. The CDR3 region is CASSRDRGEQYF. DNA for the CDR3: TGTGCCAGCAGCCGCGACAGGGGCGAGCAGTACTTC. Combining the CDR3 with reference TRBV5-5 and TRBJ2-7 gives the whole variable domain DAGVTQSPTHLIKTRGQQVTLRCSPISGHKSVSWYQQVLGQGPQFIFQYYEKEERGRGNFPDRFSARQFPNYSSELNVNALLLGDSALYLCASSRDRGEQYFGPGTRLTVT.

This chain connects TRBV6-5 to TRBJ2-3; TRBD2 is a possible D gene (7 bases). V lost 7 bases, J lost 0 bases, and 14 bases lay in between. This CDR3 is built from 15 residues. Germline-derived CDR1 and CDR2 are MNHEY and SVGAGI. The CDR3 is CASTAGGRSTDTQYF. The CDR3 coding sequence is TGTGCCAGCACAGCCGGGGGGCGGAGCACAGATACGCAGTATTTT.